This is a list of T cell receptor beta chains from one sample in a study of T cells in Graves' hyperthyroidism and ophthalmopathy. MiXCR, applied by TCRdb to the multiplex PCR reads, yields one record per CDR3 protein. This table holds 500,000 to 750,000 distinct CDR3 sequences, more than 13% found once. The sample taken for sequencing was blood. Source of these receptors: a young woman with Graves' ophthalmopathy. The CDR3 runs from the conserved cysteine through the conserved F or W. The D gene is left open where the match is weak. The size of a clone is reported for some rows only, either as once, few or many, or as a class for expanded clones.

D gene: -; clone size: many; J gene: TRBJ1-1; V gene: TRBV11-2; CDR3 protein: CASSLADSYTEAFF; CDR3 DNA: TGTGCCAGCAGCTTAGCGGACAGTTACACTGAAGCTTTCTTT
D gene: -; clone size: many; J gene: TRBJ1-1; V gene: TRBV12-3/TRBV12-4; CDR3 protein: CASRIRRGARTEAFF; CDR3 DNA: TGTGCCAGCCGAATCCGTCGGGGGGCGCGAACTGAAGCTTTCTTT
D gene: -; clone size: -; J gene: TRBJ1-3; V gene: TRBV7-9; CDR3 protein: CASSFNTGNTIYF; CDR3 DNA: TGTGCCAGCAGCTTTAATACCGGAAACACCATATATTTT
D gene: TRBD1; clone size: many; J gene: TRBJ2-6; V gene: TRBV2; CDR3 protein: CASRRQGPSGANVLTF; CDR3 DNA: TGTGCCAGCAGACGACAGGGGCCCTCTGGGGCCAACGTCCTGACTTTC
D gene: TRBD2; clone size: -; J gene: TRBJ2-7; V gene: TRBV3-1; CDR3 protein: CASSQVFRRASGGNGTYEQYF; CDR3 DNA: TGTGCCAGCAGCCAAGTCTTTCGCCGAGCTAGCGGGGGTAATGGTACCTACGAGCAGTACTTC
D gene: -; clone size: -; J gene: TRBJ2-5; V gene: TRBV7-9; CDR3 protein: CASSPHGQPEETQYF; CDR3 DNA: TGTGCCAGCAGCCCCCATGGACAGCCCGAGGAGACCCAGTACTTC
D gene: -; clone size: many; J gene: TRBJ2-3; V gene: TRBV28; CDR3 protein: CASSRRSDPDTQYF; CDR3 DNA: TGTGCCAGCAGCCGTCGGAGTGACCCCGATACGCAGTATTTT
D gene: -; clone size: few; J gene: TRBJ2-2; V gene: TRBV3-1; CDR3 protein: CASSQDSAGELFF; CDR3 DNA: TGTGCCAGCAGCCAAGATTCCGCCGGGGAGCTGTTTTTT
D gene: TRBD1; clone size: many; J gene: TRBJ2-7; V gene: TRBV7-3; CDR3 protein: CASSPTGEATHEQYF; CDR3 DNA: TGTGCCAGCAGCCCTACAGGGGAAGCAACCCACGAGCAGTACTTC
D gene: -; clone size: few; J gene: TRBJ2-7; V gene: TRBV10-3; CDR3 protein: CAIGFGPPGRGDREQYF; CDR3 DNA: TGTGCCATCGGATTCGGGCCTCCTGGAAGAGGGGATCGCGAGCAGTACTTC
D gene: TRBD2; clone size: many; J gene: TRBJ2-5; V gene: TRBV7-2; CDR3 protein: CASTPLAGLQETQYF; CDR3 DNA: TGTGCCAGCACCCCATTAGCGGGGCTCCAAGAGACCCAGTACTTC
D gene: TRBD2; clone size: many; J gene: TRBJ2-4; V gene: TRBV7-2; CDR3 protein: CASSLGPAGLAKNIQYF; CDR3 DNA: TGTGCCAGCAGCTTAGGGCCAGCGGGGTTAGCCAAAAACATTCAGTACTTC
D gene: TRBD2; clone size: many; J gene: TRBJ2-2; V gene: TRBV12-3/TRBV12-4; CDR3 protein: CASPPSGRYTGELFF; CDR3 DNA: TGTGCCAGCCCCCCGAGCGGGAGGTACACCGGGGAGCTGTTTTTT
D gene: -; clone size: many; J gene: TRBJ2-3; V gene: TRBV20-1; CDR3 protein: CSARPFLSSLGTDTQYF; CDR3 DNA: TGCAGTGCCCGACCCTTCCTCTCTAGCCTCGGCACAGATACGCAGTATTTT
D gene: TRBD2; clone size: -; J gene: TRBJ2-3; V gene: TRBV9; CDR3 protein: CASSVLGLAGGGDTQYF; CDR3 DNA: TGTGCCAGCAGCGTATTAGGGCTAGCGGGAGGAGGAGATACGCAGTATTTT
D gene: -; clone size: many; J gene: TRBJ2-7; V gene: TRBV6-1; CDR3 protein: CASTMDYLYEQYF; CDR3 DNA: TGTGCCAGCACTATGGACTACCTATACGAGCAGTACTTC
D gene: TRBD2; clone size: -; J gene: TRBJ2-1; V gene: TRBV7-2; CDR3 protein: CASSLRTSGSMGNEQFF; CDR3 DNA: TGTGCCAGCAGCTTAAGGACTAGCGGGAGTATGGGCAATGAGCAGTTCTTC
D gene: -; clone size: -; J gene: TRBJ1-1; V gene: TRBV7-9; CDR3 protein: CASSLALGTGLLDTEAFF; CDR3 DNA: TGTGCCAGCAGCTTAGCGCTCGGGACGGGGTTGTTGGACACTGAAGCTTTCTTT